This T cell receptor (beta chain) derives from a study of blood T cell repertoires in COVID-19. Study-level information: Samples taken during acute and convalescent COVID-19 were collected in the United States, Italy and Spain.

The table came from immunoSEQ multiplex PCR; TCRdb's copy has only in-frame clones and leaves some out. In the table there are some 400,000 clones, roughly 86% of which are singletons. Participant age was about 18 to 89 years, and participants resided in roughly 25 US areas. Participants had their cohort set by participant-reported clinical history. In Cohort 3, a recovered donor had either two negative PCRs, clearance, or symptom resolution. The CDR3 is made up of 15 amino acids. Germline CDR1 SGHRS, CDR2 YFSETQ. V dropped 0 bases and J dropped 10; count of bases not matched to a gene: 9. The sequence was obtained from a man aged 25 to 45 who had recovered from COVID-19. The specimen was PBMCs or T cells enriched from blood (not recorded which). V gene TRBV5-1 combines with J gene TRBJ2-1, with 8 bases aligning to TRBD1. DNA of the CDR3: TGCGCCAGCAGCTTGGAAGGGCAGGGGGCACGGGAGCAGTTCTTC. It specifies CASSLEGQGAREQFF.